A few counts support the clone carrying this T cell receptor (beta chain). This sample stems from a study of human T cells and chemical hapten exposure. The wider study: DPC at 0.01% went onto the upper back in patch tests, read at 6 days. TCR yields differed between samples (mainly from small differences in pooled library volume).

Single cDNA molecules in the library carried unique molecular identifiers attached during preparation. TCRdb redid the calling of the RACE reads with MiXCR, one entry per CDR3 protein. Here the sample spans around 130,000 distinct CDR3 sequences, around 11% being singletons. CDR3 length: 18 amino acids. The trim removed 0 bases at V and 1 base at J, leaving 5 bases unmatched. Germline assignment: CDR1 ENHRY and CDR2 SYGVKD. Time point given: patch test 2, 6 weeks after DPC sensitization. Treatment specified: therapeutic diphenylcyclopropenone sensitization with weekly scalp DPC. The source was whole blood, collected in connection with sensitization to the hapten diphenylcyclopropenone (DPC). The chain couples TRBV10-3 to TRBJ2-5; 13 bases are shared with TRBD2. This receptor was taken from a woman aged 50 to 60 with alopecia areata. Some clones in this sample may be carry-over from other donors' samples. In DNA form, the CDR3 reads TGTGCCATCAGTGAGTCGACTAGCGGGAGGAGGCTCCAAGAGACCCAGTACTTC. This codes for CAISESTSGRRLQETQYF.